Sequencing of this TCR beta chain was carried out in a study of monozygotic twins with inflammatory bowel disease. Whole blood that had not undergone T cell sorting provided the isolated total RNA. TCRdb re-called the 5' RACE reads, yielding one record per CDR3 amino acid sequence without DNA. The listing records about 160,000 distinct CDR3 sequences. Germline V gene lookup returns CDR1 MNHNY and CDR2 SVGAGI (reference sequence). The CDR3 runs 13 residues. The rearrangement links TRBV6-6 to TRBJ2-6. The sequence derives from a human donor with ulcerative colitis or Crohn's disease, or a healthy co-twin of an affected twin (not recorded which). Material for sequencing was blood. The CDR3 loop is CATRGSGANVLTF.